A selection of T cell receptor beta chains follows, all from one sample in a study of OX40 agonist ivuxolimab in advanced cancers. Some clones are missing from TCRdb's copy, which holds only in-frame ones; the method was immunoSEQ multiplex PCR. Among 76,000 or so clones listed, roughly 85% were seen once. This material consisted of CD4+ or CD8+ T cells sorted from blood, taken in a trial of the OX40 agonist ivuxolimab. Receptors originate from an adult with an advanced solid tumor such as melanoma, head and neck, liver or kidney cancer. CDR3s include the opening cysteine and the closing phenylalanine or tryptophan. A D gene is named only where the DNA matches it firmly. Rows give clone size only sometimes, using once, few, many, or a class for an expanded clone.

j_call d_call clone_size v_call cdr3_nt cdr3_aa
TRBJ2-7 NA NA TRBV13 TGTGCCAGCAGCGGACGGGACACTTCCTACGAGCAGTACTTC CASSGRDTSYEQYF
TRBJ1-1 NA few TRBV7-2 TGTGCCAGCAGCCCAACAGGGAGAGCGAACACTGAAGCTTTCTTT CASSPTGRANTEAFF
TRBJ2-7 NA NA TRBV7-2 TGTGCCAGCAGCTTGCTAGGGCCGTACGAGCAGTACTTC CASSLLGPYEQYF
TRBJ1-2 NA NA TRBV11-2 TGTGCCAGCAGCTTAGCGGGGGTGGGATCTGGCTACACCTTC CASSLAGVGSGYTF
TRBJ2-1 NA few TRBV9 TGTGCCAGCAGCGTATACGAGTGGACTCGAGGTGAGCAGTTCTTC CASSVYEWTRGEQFF
TRBJ2-5 TRBD1 NA TRBV7-2 TGTGCCAGCAGCCCATGGCCTCCGGGACAGGGGGCGGGAGAGACCCAGTACTTC CASSPWPPGQGAGETQYF
TRBJ1-1 NA NA TRBV5-1 TGCGCCAGCGGGGTAGGGAACACTGAAGCTTTCTTT CASGVGNTEAFF
TRBJ1-1 NA few TRBV30 TGTGCCTGGGGGAGTGTGGGCACTGAAGCTTTCTTT CAWGSVGTEAFF
TRBJ2-2 NA NA TRBV11-2 TGTGCCAGCAGCTTAGAGCCGGGAAACACCGGGGAGCTGTTTTTT CASSLEPGNTGELFF
TRBJ1-1 NA NA TRBV7-6 TGTGCCAGCAGCTTAGTGTACGGGGGGCTAATAGGCACTGAAGCTTTCTTT CASSLVYGGLIGTEAFF
TRBJ2-7 NA NA TRBV7-2 TGTGCCAGCAGCCCCCAGGCGGGCCGCTCCTACGAGCAGTACTTC CASSPQAGRSYEQYF
TRBJ2-7 NA NA TRBV14 TGTGCCAGCAGCCAGTGGGAGGAGTACGAGCAGTACTTC CASSQWEEYEQYF
TRBJ1-1 NA NA TRBV5-1 TGCGCCAGCAGCTTGGGGAACGGGGGACTGATGAACACTGAAGCTTTCTTT CASSLGNGGLMNTEAFF
TRBJ2-3 TRBD1 once TRBV6-5 TGTGCCAGCAGTGGGACAGGGGAAAGCACAGATACGCAGTATTTT CASSGTGESTDTQYF
TRBJ2-1 NA NA TRBV6-4 TGTGCCAGCAGTAGCAGCGGCTCATCTAACAATCAGTTCTTC CASSSSGSSNNQFF
TRBJ2-3 NA NA TRBV7-9 TGTGCCAGCAGCGGGGGCCTTAGCACAGATACGCAGTATTTT CASSGGLSTDTQYF
TRBJ1-2 NA NA TRBV30 TGTGCCTGGAGTGTTATAACAGGGCCAGGCGGCTACACCTTC CAWSVITGPGGYTF
TRBJ1-1 NA NA TRBV5-1 TGCGCCAGCAGCTTAGGAGGAAGGAACACTGAAGCTTTCTTT CASSLGGRNTEAFF
TRBJ1-3 NA NA TRBV9 TGTGCCAGCAGCGTAGCTGGGGCGGAGGGGACCAGAAACACCATATATTTT CASSVAGAEGTRNTIYF
TRBJ1-2 NA NA TRBV18 TGTGCCAGCTCACCGAAGGAGAGGACTGGCTACACCTTC CASSPKERTGYTF
TRBJ2-3 NA NA TRBV7-3 TGTGCCAGCAGCCCCACGGCCACAGATACGCAGTATTTT CASSPTATDTQYF
TRBJ2-5 NA NA TRBV18 TGTGCCAGCTCACCACTGCATACCAACCAAGAGACCCAGTACTTC CASSPLHTNQETQYF
TRBJ2-2 NA once TRBV7-9 TGTGCCAGCAGCTCGGGCCCGGACAGAGTCGACACCGGGGAGCTGTTTTTT CASSSGPDRVDTGELFF
TRBJ2-3 TRBD2 NA TRBV11-3 TGTGCCAGCAGCTTAGGACTAGCGGTCACAGATACGCAGTATTTT CASSLGLAVTDTQYF
TRBJ2-3 NA NA TRBV19 TGTGCCACCCGGTTAGCTGGCTGGGGCACAGATACGCAGTATTTT CATRLAGWGTDTQYF
TRBJ1-1 NA once TRBV7-9 TGTGCCAGCAGCTTAGAGACAGCGAACACTGAAGCTTTCTTT CASSLETANTEAFF
TRBJ2-3 TRBD1 NA TRBV6-6 TGTGCCTGTCGGACAGGGAGCACAGATACGCAGTATTTT CACRTGSTDTQYF
TRBJ1-2 NA NA TRBV27 TGTGCCAGCAGGGGAGTCGGCTATGGCTACACCTTC CASRGVGYGYTF
TRBJ1-5 TRBD1 NA TRBV18 TGTGCCAGCTCACCTGGACAGGGGGACAGTCAGCCCCAGCATTTT CASSPGQGDSQPQHF
TRBJ2-5 NA NA TRBV9 TGTGCCAGCAGCGTCGGAGGGCGACTACAAGAGACCCAGTACTTC CASSVGGRLQETQYF
TRBJ1-1 NA NA TRBV2 TGTGCCAGCAGGGCGGGGGGCACTGAAGCTTTCTTT CASRAGGTEAFF
TRBJ2-2 NA NA TRBV7-2 TGTGCCAGCAGTTTTAGACATCTCACCGGGGAGCTGTTTTTT CASSFRHLTGELFF
TRBJ1-2 TRBD1 NA TRBV6-6 TGTGCCAGCAGTTACTCTCAGGACAGGGGTTATGGCACCTTC CASSYSQDRGYGTF
TRBJ1-5 NA NA TRBV27 TGTGCCAGCAGGCTGGGGTATAGCAATCAGCCCCAGCATTTT CASRLGYSNQPQHF
TRBJ2-7 NA NA TRBV27 TGTGCCAGCAGTGGGAGGGACAGAGCCTACGAGCAGTACTTC CASSGRDRAYEQYF
TRBJ2-7 NA NA TRBV5-4 TGTGCCAGCAGCTACGAGGGTAACGACGAGCAGTACTTC CASSYEGNDEQYF
TRBJ1-2 NA NA TRBV15 TGTGCCACCAGCAGAGATCTTGTAGGGCGAAACTATGGCTACACCTTC CATSRDLVGRNYGYTF
TRBJ2-6 TRBD2 NA TRBV18 TGTGCCAGCTCACCACCGAGCGGGGCTGGGGCCAACGTCCTGACTTTC CASSPPSGAGANVLTF
TRBJ2-1 TRBD2 NA TRBV9 TGTGCCAGCAGCGTAGGAAGGGAGGGGACCTACAATGAGCAGTTCTTC CASSVGREGTYNEQFF
TRBJ2-2 TRBD2 NA TRBV5-1 TGCGCCAGCAGCTTGGTTAGCGGGAACTTGAACACCGGGGAGCTGTTTTTT CASSLVSGNLNTGELFF
TRBJ2-1 TRBD2 NA TRBV9 TGTGCCAGCGCGGAGCGGGAGCCCTACAATGAGCAGTTCTTC CASAEREPYNEQFF
TRBJ1-5 NA NA TRBV6-5 TGTGCCAGCAGGCCTGGCCCCAGTAGCAATCAGCCCCAGCATTTT CASRPGPSSNQPQHF
TRBJ1-2 TRBD1 NA TRBV6-6 TGTGCCAGCAGTTACTCGGGACAGCATTATGGCTACACCTTC CASSYSGQHYGYTF
TRBJ2-5 NA few TRBV6-5 TGTGCCAGCAGTCCGTCGGGGGCAGCGATGAAGACCCAGTACTTC CASSPSGAAMKTQYF
TRBJ1-1 NA NA TRBV5-6 TGTGCCAGCAGGGCGGGACTCCTGAACACTGAAGCTTTCTTT CASRAGLLNTEAFF
TRBJ2-6 TRBD1 NA TRBV2 TGTGCCAGCAGTCGACAGGGCTCTGGGGCCAACGTCCTGACTTTC CASSRQGSGANVLTF
TRBJ2-7 NA once TRBV6-5 TGTGCCAGCAGTTATACCAGGGTTGGGTACGAGCAGTACTTC CASSYTRVGYEQYF
TRBJ2-7 NA NA TRBV27 TGTGCCAGCAGTTTGGCGGGCGACAGCTCCTACGAGCAGTACTTC CASSLAGDSSYEQYF
TRBJ1-1 NA NA TRBV10-3 TGTGCCATCAGTGAGACGGGAATGAACACTGAAGCTTTCTTT CAISETGMNTEAFF
TRBJ2-3 TRBD1 NA TRBV29-1 TGCAGCGTTGAGCCGTCACAGGGGCCCTTATTGGATACGCAGTATTTT CSVEPSQGPLLDTQYF
TRBJ2-4 NA NA TRBV7-9 TGTGCCAGCAGCTTAGCCGATCCAGCCAAAAACATTCAGTACTTC CASSLADPAKNIQYF
TRBJ2-5 NA NA TRBV5-1 TGCGCCAGCAGGGAGGGGGCAGGAGAGACCCAGTACTTC CASREGAGETQYF
TRBJ2-7 TRBD1 NA TRBV7-8 TGTGCCAGCATGCCCGCCGGGACAGGGGTTTACGAGCAGTACTTC CASMPAGTGVYEQYF
TRBJ1-5 NA NA TRBV6-5 TGTGCCAGCAGCATTGACAGAGGCAATCAGCCCCAGCATTTT CASSIDRGNQPQHF
TRBJ2-7 TRBD1 NA TRBV28 TGTGCCAGCAGTCCACCTTTTCCCGGGACAGGTTCCCTCTACGAGCAGTACTTC CASSPPFPGTGSLYEQYF
TRBJ2-7 NA NA TRBV5-8 TGTGCCAGCAGCTTGGACGTCAGGGGATACGAGCAGTACTTC CASSLDVRGYEQYF
TRBJ1-4 NA NA TRBV11-2 TGTGCCAGCAGCTCCACACTGGTTTGGGAAAAACTGTTTTTT CASSSTLVWEKLFF
TRBJ2-7 TRBD1 NA TRBV6-1 TGTGCCAGCATCGACAGGGGAACCTACGAGCAGTACTTC CASIDRGTYEQYF
TRBJ2-5 TRBD2 NA TRBV9 TGTGCCAGCAGCGTAGGGGCGGGAGGGCCAGAGACCCAGTACTTC CASSVGAGGPETQYF